Reported below is one TCR beta chain. At the DNA level, this CDR3 is encoded by other sequences in the same sample as well. J lost 7 bases, V lost 4 bases, and 1 base had no gene match. The CDR3 is 13 residues long. Germline CDR1 is LGHDT and CDR2 is YNNKEL (reference sequence). The source of the sample is a study of blood T cell repertoires in COVID-19. About the study: T cells, B-cell-depleted T cells, or PBMCs supplied cDNA or gDNA.

The repertoire was sequenced with immunoSEQ multiplex PCR; TCRdb's copy has only in-frame clones and lacks some. The table lists approximately 280,000 clones, roughly 88% of them singletons. The V call is TRBV3-1 (or the pseudogene TRBV3-2), the J call TRBJ2-7, with TRBD2 matching over 13 bases. Material: peripheral blood. The TCR originated in a woman in her 70s with acute or convalescent COVID-19. The CDR3 sequence is CASSPGLAGEQYF. The DNA of the CDR3 is TGTGCCAGCAGCCCGGGACTAGCGGGAGAGCAGTACTTC.